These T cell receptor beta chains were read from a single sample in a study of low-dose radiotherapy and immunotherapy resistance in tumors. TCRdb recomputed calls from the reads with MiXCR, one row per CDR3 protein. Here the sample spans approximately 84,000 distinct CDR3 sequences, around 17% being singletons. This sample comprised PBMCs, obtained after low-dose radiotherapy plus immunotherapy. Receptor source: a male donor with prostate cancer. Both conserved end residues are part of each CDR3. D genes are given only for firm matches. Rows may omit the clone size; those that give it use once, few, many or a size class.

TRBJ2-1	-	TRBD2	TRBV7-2	CASSRLAGAGNEQFF	TGTGCCAGCAGTAGACTAGCGGGAGCGGGAAATGAGCAGTTCTTC
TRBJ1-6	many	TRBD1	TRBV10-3	CAISGGTGTSPLHF	TGTGCCATCAGTGGGGGGACAGGGACTTCACCCCTCCACTTT
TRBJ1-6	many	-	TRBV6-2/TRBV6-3	CASRSTGSPLHF	TGTGCCAGCAGGTCGACGGGTTCACCCCTCCACTTT
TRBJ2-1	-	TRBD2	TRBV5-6	CASHGLAGNEQFF	TGTGCCAGCCATGGACTAGCGGGAAATGAGCAGTTCTTC
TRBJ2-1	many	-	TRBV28	CASSFPQVYNEQFF	TGTGCCAGCAGTTTCCCACAGGTCTACAATGAGCAGTTCTTC
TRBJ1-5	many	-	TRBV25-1	CASSERPGQSNQPQHF	TGTGCCAGCAGTGAAAGGCCGGGACAAAGCAATCAGCCCCAGCATTTT
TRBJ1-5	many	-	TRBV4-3	CASSQDPSNQPQHF	TGCGCCAGCAGCCAAGACCCTAGCAATCAGCCCCAGCATTTT
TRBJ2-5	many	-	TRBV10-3	CAISEGRGAQETQYF	TGTGCCATCAGTGAGGGCAGGGGGGCCCAAGAGACCCAGTACTTC
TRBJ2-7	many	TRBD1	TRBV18	CASSPGDDRAIYEQYF	TGTGCCAGCTCACCAGGAGACGACAGGGCGATCTACGAGCAGTACTTC
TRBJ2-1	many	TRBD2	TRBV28	CASSLPTSGSPEQFF	TGTGCCAGCAGTTTACCGACTAGCGGGAGCCCTGAGCAGTTCTTC
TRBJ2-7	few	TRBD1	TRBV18	CASSLGAGTGGYEQYF	TGTGCCAGCTCACTGGGTGCCGGGACAGGCGGCTACGAGCAGTACTTC
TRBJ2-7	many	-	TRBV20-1	CSASRSAGGSYEQYF	TGCAGTGCGAGCCGTTCAGCGGGTGGCTCCTACGAGCAGTACTTC
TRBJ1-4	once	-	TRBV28	CASSLFPATNEKLFFF	-
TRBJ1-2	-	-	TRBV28	CASSLDNLYGYTF	TGTGCCAGCAGTTTGGACAACCTCTATGGCTACACCTTC
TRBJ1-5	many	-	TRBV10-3	CAIATGNQPQHF	TGTGCCATCGCCACAGGGAATCAGCCCCAGCATTTT
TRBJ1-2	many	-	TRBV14	CASSPAGGRYGYTF	TGTGCCAGCAGCCCAGCCGGAGGGCGCTATGGCTACACCTTC
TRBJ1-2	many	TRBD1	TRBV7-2	CASSSSRDRVYGYTF	TGTGCCAGCAGCTCGTCCCGGGACAGGGTTTATGGCTACACCTTC
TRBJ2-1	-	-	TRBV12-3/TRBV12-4	CASSFHVINSYNEQIF	TGTGCCAGCAGTTTTCATGTGATCAACTCCTACAATGAGCAGATCTTC
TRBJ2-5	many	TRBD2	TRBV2	CASRSNPGGTQYF	TGTGCCAGCAGATCTAACCCGGGGGGAACCCAGTACTTC
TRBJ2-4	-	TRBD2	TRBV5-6	CASSILTSGSAKNIQYF	TGTGCCAGCAGCATATTGACTAGCGGGTCAGCCAAAAACATTCAGTACTTC
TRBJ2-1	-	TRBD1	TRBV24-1	CATSDRTGGSYNEQFF	TGTGCCACCAGTGACCGAACAGGGGGCTCCTACAATGAGCAGTTCTTC
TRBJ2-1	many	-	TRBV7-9	CASSQTSGYEQFF	TGTGCCAGCAGCCAAACGAGTGGGTACGAGCAGTTCTTC
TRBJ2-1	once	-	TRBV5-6	CASSLDKPEQFF	TGTGCCAGCAGCTTGGATAAGCCTGAGCAGTTCTTC
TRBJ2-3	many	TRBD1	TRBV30	CASNRGRTDTQYF	TGTGCCTCCAACAGGGGGAGGACAGATACGCAGTATTTT
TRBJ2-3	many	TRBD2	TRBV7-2	CASSSFTGGLDTQYF	TGTGCCAGCAGCTCTTTTACGGGAGGACTAGATACGCAGTATTTT
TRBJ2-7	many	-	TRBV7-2	CASSGRYEQYF	TGTGCCAGCAGCGGGCGATACGAGCAGTACTTC
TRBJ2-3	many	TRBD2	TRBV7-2	CASSLVSGSTDTQYF	TGTGCCAGCAGCTTAGTTAGCGGGAGCACAGATACGCAGTATTTT
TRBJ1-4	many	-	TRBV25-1	CASSSTGGTNEKLFF	TGTGCCAGCAGTTCAACGGGCGGCACTAATGAAAAACTGTTTTTT
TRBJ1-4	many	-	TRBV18	CASSPLRTSPNEKLFF	TGTGCCAGCTCACCACTCCGGACAAGCCCAAACGAAAAACTGTTTTTT
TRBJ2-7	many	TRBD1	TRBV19	CASSIDRGRNEQYF	TGTGCCAGTAGTATTGACAGGGGGAGGAACGAGCAGTACTTC
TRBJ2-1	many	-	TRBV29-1	CSVPSTEQFF	TGCAGCGTTCCATCGACTGAGCAGTTCTTC
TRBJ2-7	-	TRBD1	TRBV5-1	CASSWATGTGVNEQYF	TGCGCCAGCAGCTGGGCAACCGGGACAGGGGTGAACGAGCAGTACTTC
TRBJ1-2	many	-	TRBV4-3	CASSQVQGIYGYTF	TGTGCCAGCAGCCAAGTACAGGGAATCTATGGCTACACCTTC
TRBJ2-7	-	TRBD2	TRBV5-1	CASSLGLAGANTYEQYF	TGCGCCAGCAGCTTGGGACTAGCGGGGGCAAACACCTACGAGCAGTACTTC
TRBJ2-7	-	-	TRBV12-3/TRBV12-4	CASSFELGAGKQYF	TGTGCCAGCAGTTTTGAGCTGGGCGCCGGGAAGCAGTACTTC
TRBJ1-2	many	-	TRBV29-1	CSVEKVTGANYGYTF	TGCAGCGTTGAGAAAGTAACGGGGGCTAACTATGGCTACACCTTC
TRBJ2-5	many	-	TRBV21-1	CASSKSTSMIETQYF	TGTGCCAGCAGCAAGTCCACCTCTATGATTGAGACCCAGTACTTC
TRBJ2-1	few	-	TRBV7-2	CASSQDISYNEQFF	TGTGCCAGCAGCCAAGATATCTCCTACAATGAGCAGTTCTTC
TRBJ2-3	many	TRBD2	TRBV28	CASSSAGGRMTDTQYF	TGTGCCAGCAGTTCGGCGGGCGGGAGGATGACAGATACGCAGTATTTT
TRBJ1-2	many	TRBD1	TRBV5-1	CASSADREGGYTF	TGCGCCAGCAGCGCGGACAGGGAAGGTGGCTACACCTTC
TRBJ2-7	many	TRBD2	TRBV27	CASSLGGSSYEQYF	TGTGCCAGCAGTTTGGGCGGGAGCTCCTACGAGCAGTACTTC